The sequence of this TCR beta chain was determined in a study of human T cells and chemical hapten exposure. Study-wide background: All patients underwent weekly scalp dosing with diphenylcyclopropenone for the full roughly 24-week study. 0.01% DPC was applied to the upper back in patch tests, which were read at 6 days.

Using its own MiXCR run on the RACE reads, TCRdb lists one record per CDR3 protein. Found here are roughly 72,000 distinct CDR3 sequences, about 9.4% of them singletons; the top ten hold more than 1.1%. Time point specified: patch test 1, 2 weeks after DPC sensitization. The treatment here: therapeutic diphenylcyclopropenone sensitization with weekly scalp DPC. This clonotype was seen at least ten times. V lost 7 bases and J lost 5, with 12 bases in between. Germline CDR1 and CDR2: SNHLY and FYNNEI. The CDR3 is 13 amino acids. The rearrangement links TRBV2 to TRBJ2-1; D is perhaps TRBD2 (5 bases). The material sequenced was whole blood, taken in connection with sensitization to the hapten diphenylcyclopropenone (DPC). The TCR originated in a woman aged 50 to 65 with alopecia areata. Some clones in this sample may be carry-over from other donors' samples. The CDR3 reads CASTLDWDNEQFF. In nucleotides, the CDR3 is TGTGCCAGCACCTTGGACTGGGACAATGAGCAGTTCTTC. Full variable domain (missing parts from reference TRBV2 and TRBJ2-1): EPEVTQTPSHQVTQMGQEVILRCVPISNHLYFYWYRQILGQKVEFLVSFYNNEISEKSEIFDDQFSVERPDGSNFTLKIRSTKLEDSAMYFCASTLDWDNEQFFGPGTRLTVL.